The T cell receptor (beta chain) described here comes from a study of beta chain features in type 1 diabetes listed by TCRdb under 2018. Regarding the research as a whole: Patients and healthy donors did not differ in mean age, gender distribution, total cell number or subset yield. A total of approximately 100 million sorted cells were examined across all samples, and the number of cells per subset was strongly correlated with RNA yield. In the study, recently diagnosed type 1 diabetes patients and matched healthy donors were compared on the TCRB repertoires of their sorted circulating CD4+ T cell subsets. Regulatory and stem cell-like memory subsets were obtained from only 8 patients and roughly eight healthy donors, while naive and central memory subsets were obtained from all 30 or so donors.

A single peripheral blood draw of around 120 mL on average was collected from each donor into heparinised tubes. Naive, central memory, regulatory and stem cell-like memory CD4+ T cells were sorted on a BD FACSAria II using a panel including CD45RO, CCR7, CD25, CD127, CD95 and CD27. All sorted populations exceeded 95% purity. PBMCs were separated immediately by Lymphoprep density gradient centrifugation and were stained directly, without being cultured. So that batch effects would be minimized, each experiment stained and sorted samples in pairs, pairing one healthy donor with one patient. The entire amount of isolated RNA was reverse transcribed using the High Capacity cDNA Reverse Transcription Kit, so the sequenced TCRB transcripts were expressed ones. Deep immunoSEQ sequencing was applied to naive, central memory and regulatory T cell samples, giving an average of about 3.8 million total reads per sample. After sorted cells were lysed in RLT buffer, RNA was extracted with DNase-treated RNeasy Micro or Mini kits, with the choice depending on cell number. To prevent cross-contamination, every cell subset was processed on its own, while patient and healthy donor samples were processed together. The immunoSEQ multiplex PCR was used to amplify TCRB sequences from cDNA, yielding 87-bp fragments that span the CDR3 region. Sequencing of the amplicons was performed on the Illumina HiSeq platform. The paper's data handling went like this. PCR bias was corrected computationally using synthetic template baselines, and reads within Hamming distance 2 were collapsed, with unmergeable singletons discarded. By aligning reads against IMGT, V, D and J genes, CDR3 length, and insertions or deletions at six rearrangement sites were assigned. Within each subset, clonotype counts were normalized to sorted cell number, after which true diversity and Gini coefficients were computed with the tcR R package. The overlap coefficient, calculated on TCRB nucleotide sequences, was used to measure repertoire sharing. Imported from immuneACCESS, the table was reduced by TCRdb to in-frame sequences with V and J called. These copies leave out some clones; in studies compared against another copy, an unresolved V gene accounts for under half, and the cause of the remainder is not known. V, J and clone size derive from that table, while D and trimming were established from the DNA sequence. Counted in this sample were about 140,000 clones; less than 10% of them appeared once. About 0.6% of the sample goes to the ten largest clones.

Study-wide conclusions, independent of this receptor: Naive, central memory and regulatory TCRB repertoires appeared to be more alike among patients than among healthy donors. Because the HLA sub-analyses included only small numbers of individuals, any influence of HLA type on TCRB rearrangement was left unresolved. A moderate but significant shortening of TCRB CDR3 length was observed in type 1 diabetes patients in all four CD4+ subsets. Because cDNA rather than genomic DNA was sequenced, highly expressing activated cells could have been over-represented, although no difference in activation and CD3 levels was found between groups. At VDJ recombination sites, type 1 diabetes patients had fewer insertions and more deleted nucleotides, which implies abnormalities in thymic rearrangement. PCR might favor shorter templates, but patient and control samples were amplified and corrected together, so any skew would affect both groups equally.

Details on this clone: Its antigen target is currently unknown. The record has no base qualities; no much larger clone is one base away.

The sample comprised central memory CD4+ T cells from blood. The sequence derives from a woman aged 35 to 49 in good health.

The CDR3 reads as follows: CASRPGQSSYNSPLHF. In nucleotides, the sequence is TGCGCCAGCCGGCCGGGACAGAGCTCCTATAATTCACCCCTCCACTTT. The chain links TRBV5-1 with TRBJ1-6; 7 central nucleotides agree with TRBD1. Reading from cysteine to phenylalanine, the CDR3 counts 16 amino acids. Only CDR3 DNA is held: 48 bases, read in frame from base 1. V loses 7 bases at its end and J loses 0 bases; junction bases beyond the gene matches: 7. CDR1 SGHRS and CDR2 YFSETQ were looked up in the germline V gene.